A single sample gave rise to the 25 T cell receptor beta chains below, sequenced in a study of OX40 agonist ivuxolimab in advanced cancers. TCRdb's table, derived via immunoSEQ multiplex PCR, lists solely in-frame clones and lacks some. The table includes 80,000 to 100,000 clones, less than 90% detected once. The specimen was CD4+ or CD8+ T cells sorted from blood, collected in a trial of the OX40 agonist ivuxolimab. These receptors originate from an adult with an advanced solid tumor such as melanoma, head and neck, liver or kidney cancer.

This chain uses TRBV5-5 with TRBJ2-7, with D unresolved. Trimming shortened V by 5 bases and J by 3 bases, and 12 bases separated the two germline ends. Germline CDR1 SGHKS, CDR2 YYEKEE (reference sequence). The CDR3 extends over 13 amino acids. The CDR3 loop reads CASRAQTFYEQYF. CDR3 DNA sequence: TGTGCCAGCAGAGCCCAGACCTTCTACGAGCAGTACTTC.

The chain has TRBV28 and TRBJ2-1, with 7 bases identical to TRBD2. The CDR3 covers 16 residues. Germline CDR1 and CDR2: MDHEN and SYDVKM. The V segment lost 3 bases and the J segment 0 bases; nucleotides outside the gene matches: 5. The CDR3 DNA reads TGTGCCAGCAGTTTTGGTTCTAGCGGCTCCTACAATGAGCAGTTCTTC. Its protein is CASSFGSSGSYNEQFF.

CDR3 region: CASHSRLGQPQHF. The CDR3 DNA is TGTGCCAGCCACTCCCGCCTGGGGCAGCCCCAGCATTTT. V usage is TRBV28 and J usage is TRBJ1-5, with no clear D. Per germline, CDR1 MDHEN and CDR2 SYDVKM. This CDR3 has 13 amino acids. V shed 8 bases and J shed 7 bases, with 15 bases lying between them.

The chain recombines TRBV5-1 with TRBJ2-7; D is unresolved. The CDR3 runs 14 residues. Germline V CDR1 and CDR2: SGHRS, YFSETQ. Deletions cut 0 bases from V and 0 bases from J, with 7 bases between. The CDR3 DNA is TGCGCCAGCAGCTTGGGGAGAAGCTCCTACGAGCAGTACTTC. It specifies CASSLGRSSYEQYF.

This CDR3 is CASRGQGNTEAFF. Written as DNA, the CDR3 is TGCGCCAGCAGGGGACAGGGGAACACTGAAGCTTTCTTT. The chain employs TRBV10-2 and TRBJ1-1; 9 nucleotides agree with TRBD1. Trimming at V came to 6 bases and at J to 1 base, leaving 0 bases not matched to a gene. The CDR3 totals 13 residues. Germline V gene data show CDR1 as WSHSY and CDR2 as SAAADI.

This chain connects TRBV10-3 to TRBJ1-5; D is perhaps TRBD1 (6 bases). This CDR3 has 14 amino acids. Germline CDR1 reads ENHRY; CDR2 reads SYGVKD. Trimming cost V 2 bases and J 4 bases, with 9 bases left between them. The CDR3 coding sequence is TGTGCCATCAGTGAGGAAAGGGGGAATCAGCCCCAGCATTTT. Amino acids: CAISEERGNQPQHF.

The chain is built from TRBV4-3 and TRBJ2-1, with 10 positions matching TRBD2. The CDR3 is made up of 16 amino acids. Germline V gives CDR1 LGHNA, CDR2 YSLEER. V dropped 0 bases and J dropped 3; count of bases not matched to a gene: 2. CDR3 in amino acids: CASSQDLAGDYNEQFF. In DNA, the CDR3 is TGCGCCAGCAGCCAAGACCTAGCGGGAGACTACAATGAGCAGTTCTTC.

The chain has TRBV19 and TRBJ1-6; D not resolved. Germline loops: CDR1 LNHDA, CDR2 SQIVND (reference sequence). There are 13 residues in the CDR3. The V and J ends lost 7 bases and 8 bases respectively, with 12 bases between them. The CDR3 DNA sequence: TGTGCCAGTAACGGAGTCGTCGATTCACCCCTCCACTTT. This translates into CASNGVVDSPLHF.

Worth noting for this clone: Different DNA sequences within this sample yield the same CDR3. The chain is built from TRBV7-8 and TRBJ1-1; D gene unclear. This CDR3 comprises 14 residues. Trimming pared 1 base from V and 0 bases from J, leaving 6 bases between. CDR1 is SGHVS and CDR2 is FQNEAQ in the germline V gene. CDR3 DNA sequence: TGTGCCAGCAGCTTAGGACGGGTGAACACTGAAGCTTTCTTT. Translated: CASSLGRVNTEAFF.

This chain connects TRBV5-1 to TRBJ2-3, with D maybe TRBD2 (6 bases). Trimming took 4 bases from V and 0 from J, leaving 12 bases between them. The CDR3 spans 15 residues. Germline V gene sequence: CDR1 SGHRS, CDR2 YFSETQ. CDR3 bases: TGCGCCAGCAGCCGTATTAGCGGAAGCACAGATACGCAGTATTTT. Translating gives CASSRISGSTDTQYF.

The chain couples TRBV2 to TRBJ1-3, with D possibly being TRBD1 (6 bases). Trimming took 7 bases from V and 8 from J, leaving 12 bases between them. In germline, CDR1 is SNHLY, CDR2 FYNNEI. This CDR3 region has 12 residues. The CDR3 loop is CASTHRVDTIYF. The CDR3 DNA is TGTGCCAGCACTCACAGGGTGGACACCATATATTTT.

The rearrangement joins TRBV30 to TRBJ2-1; possibly TRBD2 for D (5 bases). The CDR3 extends over 13 amino acids. The V and J ends lost 2 bases and 9 bases respectively, with 14 bases between them. Germline V gene data show CDR1 as GTSNPN and CDR2 as SVGIG (reference sequence). In DNA form, the CDR3 reads TGTGCCTGGAGTAAGGGTAGCGTGTTTGAGCAGTTCTTC. Protein sequence: CAWSKGSVFEQFF.

The chain uses TRBV6-1 and TRBJ1-5, with no clear D. The CDR3 has 14 amino acids. CDR1 and CDR2 (germline): MNHNS, SASEGT. Trimming cost V 8 bases and J 4 bases, with 15 bases left between them. CDR3 in amino acids: CASCPIWGNQPQHF. CDR3 nucleotide sequence: TGTGCCAGCTGCCCGATTTGGGGAAATCAGCCCCAGCATTTT.

The chain employs TRBV29-1 and TRBJ2-3; D is ambiguous. The CDR3 covers 12 residues. In germline, CDR1 is SQVTM, CDR2 ANQGSEA. Trimming pared 1 base from V and 6 bases from J, leaving 8 bases between. Here the CDR3 DNA reads TGCAGCGTTGAAGGTTCGATCGATACGCAGTATTTT. Translating it yields CSVEGSIDTQYF.

V is TRBV7-9 and J is TRBJ1-3, with a weak D call TRBD1 (6 bases). The CDR3 runs to 16 residues. Germline V lookup: CDR1 SEHNR, CDR2 FQNEAQ (reference sequence). V was pared by 5 bases and J by 4 bases, with 18 bases between. The CDR3 reads CASSPVSGAGGNTIYF. In DNA form, the CDR3 reads TGTGCCAGCAGCCCGGTGTCGGGGGCTGGAGGAAACACCATATATTTT.

V and J are TRBV7-6 and TRBJ1-4, with TRBD1 as a possible D gene (5 bases). The CDR3 is 16 amino acids. V lost 1 base, J lost 0 bases, and 9 bases lay in between. Germline V CDR1 and CDR2: SGHVS, FNYEAQ. This CDR3 reads CASSLVGRATNEKLFF. The DNA of the CDR3 is TGTGCCAGCAGCTTAGTGGGGCGAGCAACTAATGAAAAACTGTTTTTT.

This clone appeared once. The rearrangement links TRBV7-7 to TRBJ2-5; D may be TRBD2 (5 bases). The V gene lost 5 bases and the J gene lost 3 bases, with 10 bases spanning the gap. The CDR3 is made up of 13 amino acids. Looked up from germline, CDR1 is SSHAT and CDR2 is FNYEAQ (reference sequence). The CDR3 sequence is CASSIGEKETQYF. CDR3 bases: TGTGCCAGCAGCATCGGGGAAAAAGAGACCCAGTACTTC. Supplemented by reference TRBV7-7 and TRBJ2-5, the full variable domain reads GAGVSQSPRYKVTKRGQDVTLRCDPISSHATLYWYQQALGQGPEFLTYFNYEAQPDKSGLPSDRFSAERPEGSISTLTIQRTEQRDSAMYRCASSIGEKETQYFGPGTRLLVL.

The V call is TRBV18, the J call TRBJ1-1; maybe TRBD1 (5 bases). The CDR3 contains 14 residues. Germline CDR1 KGHSH, CDR2 LQKENI. The ends were cut back, 1 base at V and 7 bases at J, with 13 bases in the middle. DNA of the CDR3: TGTGCCAGCTCACCACGCACAGGAAGAGGTGAAGCTTTCTTT. This translates into CASSPRTGRGEAFF.

This chain joins TRBV29-1 and TRBJ2-1; D gene ambiguous. Germline V CDR1 and CDR2: SQVTM, ANQGSEA. The CDR3 contains 14 residues. Trimming left V 3 bases short and J 2 bases short, with 11 bases between. In DNA form, the CDR3 reads TGCAGCGTTGATGGGCTAGAGACCTACAATGAGCAGTTCTTC. Translating it yields CSVDGLETYNEQFF.

The chain links TRBV30 to TRBJ2-2, with 8 bases fitting TRBD1. V gave up 2 bases and J gave up 4 bases; unmatched junction bases: 3. CDR3 length equals 14 residues. From germline, CDR1 is GTSNPN and CDR2 SVGIG (reference sequence). The CDR3 loop reads CAWSLTGGTGELFF. In nucleotides, the CDR3 is TGTGCCTGGAGTCTAACAGGGGGCACCGGGGAGCTGTTTTTT.

The CDR3 DNA sequence: TGTGCCAGTAGTATTAGGACAGGGGTGGGTCATGAGCAGTTCTTC. Residues: CASSIRTGVGHEQFF. V is TRBV19 and J is TRBJ2-1; 9 bases fit TRBD1. Looked up from germline, CDR1 is LNHDA and CDR2 is SQIVND (reference sequence). The CDR3 covers 15 residues. Trimming cost V 3 bases and J 8 bases; bases outside gene matches: 8.

The chain is built from TRBV29-1 and TRBJ1-2; unclear D gene. The CDR3 covers 13 residues. V was shortened by 4 bases and J by 4 bases, with 13 bases between the two germline ends. CDR1 and CDR2 from the germline V gene are SQVTM and ANQGSEA. The CDR3 nucleotides are TGCAGCGTTGGAGAGGGAGGGAGCTATGGCTACACCTTC. Translation: CSVGEGGSYGYTF.

Note on this clone: Other DNA sequences in the same sample also yield this CDR3. The V and J genes are TRBV27 and TRBJ2-5; D possibly corresponds to TRBD2 (5 bases). The CDR3 loop spans 14 amino acids. Trimming removed 2 bases from V and 1 base from J, with 8 bases in between. In germline, CDR1 is MNHEY, CDR2 SMNVEV (reference sequence). The CDR3 coding sequence is TGTGCCAGCAGTTTAGCGGGCCTCCAAGAGACCCAGTACTTC. It specifies CASSLAGLQETQYF.

This chain uses TRBV25-1 with TRBJ1-1, with D perhaps matching TRBD1 (5 bases). The germline V and J ends were trimmed by 7 bases and 1 base, with 19 bases remaining between them. Germline CDR1 MGHDK, CDR2 SYGVNS. The CDR3 loop spans 16 amino acids. CDR3 amino acids: CASTPPVGRENTEAFF. In nucleotides, the CDR3 is TGTGCCAGCACCCCCCCGGTGGGCAGGGAGAACACTGAAGCTTTCTTT. The full variable domain, rest sourced from reference TRBV25-1 and TRBJ1-1, is EADIYQTPRYLVIGTGKKITLECSQTMGHDKMYWYQQDPGMELHLIHYSYGVNSTEKGDLSSESTVSRIRTEHFPLTLESARPSHTSQYLCASTPPVGRENTEAFFGQGTRLTVV.

V usage is TRBV6-5 and J usage is TRBJ2-5; D might be TRBD1 or TRBD2, each matching 5 bases. The CDR3 spans 15 residues. V was cut by 6 bases and J by 2 bases, with 16 bases left in between. In germline, CDR1 is MNHEY, CDR2 SVGAGI. The DNA of the CDR3 is TGTGCCAGCAGGTTGTTAGGGACGCAACAAGAGACCCAGTACTTC. Translation gives CASRLLGTQQETQYF.